The present T cell receptor (beta chain) was sequenced within a study of blood T cells in healthy people across ages (dated by TCRdb to the mid-2010s). As for the study more broadly: In model experiments, template switching captured about one uniquely barcoded TCR beta cDNA molecule for every two T cells. To track age-related changes in TCR beta repertoire diversity, the study relied on deep sequencing normalized with unique cDNA molecular identifiers. The donors were divided into four age groups: young (average approximately 17 years), middle-aged (around 41), aged (roughly 66) and long-lived (about 90). To avoid experimental bias, donors of different ages were randomly spread across the sequencing lanes. The study analyzed two additional independent replicas of 1 million unique cDNA reads from the same blood draw for two donors, one aged 18 to 30 and one aged 80 or older. What the work shows at the level of the full study, not this receptor alone: Compared with the aged group, the long-lived group had more naive CD4+ T cells, fewer expanded clones and increased TCR diversity, suggesting age selection. Total diversity estimates from one million sequenced T cells were considered lower bounds and underestimates. The CMV infection status of donors was not known, potentially confounding age-related changes in expanded clonotypes. The percentage of naive T cells measured by flow cytometry correlated strongly with observed TCR beta diversity. Conclusive comparison of naive and antigen-experienced compartments was prevented by the profiling of bulk unsorted PBMCs. As age increased, observed TCR beta diversity per million T cells dropped in a roughly linear way, and a significant reduction was already evident by age around 41.

Library prep was done by 5' RACE. Instrument on record: Illumina HiSeq 2500. The second PCR ran for roughly 6 to 11 cycles and used a J-beta primer mix along with a sample-barcoded 5' primer. Each TCR beta cDNA molecule received a unique molecular identifier from a template-switch 5' adaptor carrying 12 random nucleotides. Each sample yielded at least 2.5 million CDR3-containing paired-end reads. First-strand cDNA was synthesized from all RNA with the Mint cDNA synthesis kit, primed by a TRBC-specific oligonucleotide. Following uracil-DNA glycosylase treatment, all cDNA underwent a first 18-cycle PCR with the universal primers M1SS and BC2_uni_R. Regarding the original processing steps: For normalization, 1 million high-quality reads, each with a distinct molecular identifier, were randomly selected from each sample. Instead of being binned into consensus sequences, reads with shared molecular identifiers were discarded. CDR3 identification, clonotype clustering and error correction used MiTCR with a Q25 quality threshold and the strictest error-elimination algorithm. A nonparametric unseen species model with Euler transformation was used to estimate lower-bound total TCR beta diversity. TCRdb reprocessing: public reads trimmed at Q25 with fastp, clones called with MiXCR, in-frame beta chains kept. Records with the same CDR3 protein are collapsed into one entry carrying the most frequent genes and DNA. TCRdb's processing, not the authors', yielded these V and J calls. The sample table contains about a million distinct CDR3 sequences; only one count was recorded for 51% of them. Together, the top ten hold 20% to 25% of the sample.

The CDR3 starts with the cysteine, ends with the phenylalanine, and has 14 residues. Left in the record is the CDR3 DNA by itself, 42 bases read in frame from the first base. CDR1 MDHEN and CDR2 SYDVKM are derived from the germline V gene. Deletion took 8 bases off V and 4 bases off J, with a span of 17 bases between the germline ends. This clonotype was found many times. Which antigen it targets is not known. No base quality information exists; no much larger clone differs at one position. Donors were a few dozen systemically healthy Caucasian individuals from Russia aged roughly 6 to 90 years. Ten milliliters of peripheral blood were drawn from each donor into EDTA-treated Vacutainer tubes. PBMCs were isolated by Ficoll-Paque density-gradient centrifugation, with at least 6.5 million obtained per sample. Total RNA was extracted from PBMCs with Trizol reagent, with at least 6 micrograms obtained per sample. The percentages of naive CD45RAhigh/CD27high T cells were determined by flow cytometry on a PBMC aliquot from every donor.

Recombination linked TRBV28 to TRBJ1-2; the D gene is perhaps TRBD1, from 6 matching bases. The sequencing sample was made of blood. The TCR was taken from a woman aged 55-69 years in good health. The CDR3 region has the sequence CASRTGRGAYGYTF. The nucleotide sequence reads as follows: TGTGCCAGCCGAACTGGCAGGGGCGCCTATGGCTACACCTTC.